This T cell receptor beta chain was observed in a study of blood T cell repertoires in COVID-19. Produced via immunoSEQ multiplex PCR; TCRdb's table is partial and in-frame only. The table lists some 260,000 clones, 65% to 90% of them singletons. All recovered Cohort 3 donors got two negative PCRs, got clearance, or saw symptom resolution. Sequenced sample: PBMCs or T cells enriched from blood (not recorded which). This clonotype was obtained from a man aged 35 to 55 who had recovered from COVID-19.

The CDR3 region has the DNA TGTGCCAGCAGTTTGCCCGGGACAGCCACCTACGAGCAGTACTTC. Translation gives CASSLPGTATYEQYF. The chain joins TRBV27 to TRBJ2-7; 7 positions match TRBD1. V lost 3 bases and J lost 2; bases outside the gene matches: 7. Germline lookup yields CDR1 MNHEY and CDR2 SMNVEV (reference sequence). The CDR3 runs 15 residues.